A single T cell receptor (beta chain) is shown here with its context. Its matching antigen is unknown. Trimming took 0 bases from V and 2 from J, leaving 14 bases between them. Germline CDR1 and CDR2: SGHVS and FQNEAQ. The CDR3 is 16 amino acids. Described time point: 12 to 13 months of natalizumab therapy. This record comes from a study of multiple sclerosis patients with progressive multifocal leukoencephalopathy. General study findings and limits: Less diverse TRB repertoires were suggested in most PML patients.

Only in-frame clones appear in the TCRdb table, and some are missing; sequencing was by immunoSEQ multiplex PCR. Among tens of thousands of clones, around 89% were seen once, and the ten largest hold about 1.3%. This sequence originates from a human donor with multiple sclerosis. The chain couples TRBV7-8 to TRBJ2-7; maybe TRBD1 (6 bases). The sequencing here drew on PBMCs, taken from a patient treated with natalizumab. The CDR3 region has the DNA TGTGCCAGCAGCTTAGCGCTCTCAGGGGACACCTACGAGCAGTACTTC. Its protein is CASSLALSGDTYEQYF.